The 16 T cell receptor beta chains given below trace back to one sample, sequenced in a study of T cells in Graves' hyperthyroidism and ophthalmopathy. Amplification of TCR beta CDR3 regions was performed using RNA transcripts as template. Researchers ran a first-round RT-PCR on the TCR CDR3 using the HTBI primer set. TCRdb independently ran MiXCR on the multiplex PCR reads; one entry per CDR3 protein. The sample holds hundreds of thousands of distinct CDR3 sequences, less than 15% seen once. Sample: blood. The receptor source for this set is a young woman with Graves' hyperthyroidism.

In its sample, this clonotype was seen many times. This chain links TRBV6-2 or TRBV6-3 with TRBJ2-3; TRBD2 aligns across 7 bases. The V segment lost 4 bases and the J segment 5 bases; nucleotides outside the gene matches: 12. The CDR3 has 16 residues. Germline V gene sequence: CDR1 MNHEY, CDR2 SVGEGT. CDR3 DNA sequence: TGTGCCAGCAGTTCCGGCGGGAGTGGGCTCAGAGATACGCAGTATTTT. Translating gives CASSSGGSGLRDTQYF.

The V gene is TRBV24-1, the J gene TRBJ2-2; perhaps TRBD1 as D (6 bases). The CDR3 is 14 amino acids. The germline CDR1 and CDR2 sequences are KGHDR and SFDVKD. The V end lost 8 bases, the J end lost 0 bases, and 9 bases lay between the germline ends. The chain's CDR3 is CATMGTPNTGELFF. The CDR3 region has the DNA TGTGCCACCATGGGGACACCGAACACCGGGGAGCTGTTTTTT.

This chain links TRBV6-1 with TRBJ1-4; D gene ambiguous. The CDR3 is 14 amino acids. With 5 bases removed from V and 8 bases from J, the gap between germline ends came to 15 bases. Per the germline V gene, CDR1 is MNHNS and CDR2 is SASEGT. The CDR3, as DNA: TGTGCCAGCAGTTCGTACGGGAGAGGCGAAAAACTGTTTTTT. Encoded protein: CASSSYGRGEKLFF.

CDR3 sequence reads: CSAEGTSGMSSYNEQFF. The CDR3 DNA is TGCAGTGCTGAGGGGACTAGCGGGATGAGCTCCTACAATGAGCAGTTCTTC. The rearrangement links TRBV20-1 to TRBJ2-1; 13 nucleotides line up with TRBD2. V trimming: 5 bases; J trimming: 0 bases; junction bases outside the gene matches: 7. The length of the CDR3 is 17 residues. The germline V gene encodes CDR1 DFQATT and CDR2 SNEGSKA (reference sequence).

V is TRBV20-1 and J is TRBJ2-3; D ambiguous. Germline V CDR1 and CDR2: DFQATT, SNEGSKA (reference sequence). This CDR3 spans 14 amino acids. V was shortened by 6 bases and J by 0 bases, with 13 bases between the two germline ends. CDR3 sequence reads: CSARRDSSTDTQYF. In DNA form, the CDR3 reads TGCAGTGCCAGACGAGACTCTAGCACAGATACGCAGTATTTT.

This clonotype was recorded at least ten times. The CDR3, as DNA: TGTGCCAGCAGACGGGGGCAGGGGGCCGGGGAGCAGTACTTC. It yields the protein CASRRGQGAGEQYF. V gene TRBV5-6 combines with J gene TRBJ2-7, with 8 bases that match TRBD1. Germline loops: CDR1 SGHDT, CDR2 YYEEEE. The CDR3 totals 14 residues. With V trimmed by 5 bases and J by 7 bases, 11 bases remained unmatched.

This clonotype was seen a handful of times. The gene calls are TRBV5-1 and TRBJ1-2; 8 nucleotides agree with TRBD1. CDR1 SGHRS and CDR2 YFSETQ come from the germline V gene. V was clipped by 2 bases and J by 7 bases; unmatched bases: 7. CDR3 length: 14 residues. In nucleotides, the CDR3 is TGCGCCAGCAGCTTAAAACCGGACAGGGCTGGCTACACCTTC. Its protein product is CASSLKPDRAGYTF. Combining the CDR3 with reference TRBV5-1 and TRBJ1-2 gives the whole variable domain KAGVTQTPRYLIKTRGQQVTLSCSPISGHRSVSWYQQTPGQGLQFLFEYFSETQRNKGNFPGRFSGRQFSNSRSEMNVSTLELGDSALYLCASSLKPDRAGYTFGSGTRLTVV.

This clonotype was seen at least ten times. V gene TRBV12-3 or TRBV12-4 combines with J gene TRBJ2-1, with 7 bases lining up with TRBD1. The CDR3 runs 15 residues. Unmatched junction bases numbered 2, after V lost 1 base and J lost 2 bases. CDR3 residues: CASSLGGGAYNEQFF. CDR3 nucleotide sequence: TGTGCCAGCAGTTTAGGAGGGGGCGCCTACAATGAGCAGTTCTTC.

This clonotype was observed many times. The chain combines TRBV28 with TRBJ2-1; D remains ambiguous. Deletions cut 7 bases from V and 4 bases from J, with 8 bases between. The CDR3 consists of 12 residues. Looked up from germline, CDR1 is MDHEN and CDR2 is SYDVKM. The chain's CDR3 is CASKRPYNEQFF. CDR3 nucleotides: TGTGCCAGCAAACGACCTTACAATGAGCAGTTCTTC. The full variable domain, its missing parts supplied by reference TRBV28 and TRBJ2-1, is DVKVTQSSRYLVKRTGEKVFLECVQDMDHENMFWYRQDPGLGLRLIYFSYDVKMKEKGDIPEGYSVSREKKERFSLILESASTNQTSMYLCASKRPYNEQFFGPGTRLTVL.

This clonotype has only a few counts. The CDR3 DNA reads as TGTGCCAGCAGCGTAGGGGGGATAGCCTACAATGAGCAGTTCTTC. Amino acids: CASSVGGIAYNEQFF. The chain uses TRBV9 and TRBJ2-1, with D possibly being TRBD1 or TRBD2 (5 bases each). The CDR3 is 15 amino acids. V was clipped by 0 bases and J by 2 bases, with 9 bases between them. Germline values: CDR1 SGDLS, CDR2 YYNGEE.

Points on this clonotype: Compared with germline, one end of the junction differs, possibly owing to a read error. V and J are TRBV7-9 and TRBJ2-1, with 8 positions matching TRBD2. CDR1 and CDR2 (germline): SEHNR, FQNEAQ (reference sequence). There are 15 residues in the CDR3. The CDR3 DNA reads TGTGCCAGCAGCCTAGCGCCGACTAGCGCAAGTGAGCAGTTCTTC. Translating gives CASSLAPTSASEQFF.

This clonotype was observed a few times. The J gene is TRBJ2-1, the V gene TRBV5-5; possible D gene TRBD1, 6 bases. This CDR3 region has 14 residues. The germline CDR1 and CDR2 sequences are SGHKS and YYEKEE (reference sequence). V lost 4 bases and J 5 bases, leaving 13 bases between the germline ends. Here the CDR3 reads CASSLGAGDNEQFF. The CDR3 DNA sequence: TGTGCCAGCAGCCTAGGGGCAGGGGACAATGAGCAGTTCTTC.

In this sample, this clonotype turned up many times. The genes are TRBV18 and TRBJ2-3; 11 positions agree with TRBD2. This CDR3 is 17 amino acids long. Germline values: CDR1 KGHSH, CDR2 LQKENI. The J segment lost 2 bases and the V segment lost 2 bases, leaving 6 bases of the junction unmatched. CDR3 in amino acids: CASSPIAGGSITDTQYF. DNA for the CDR3: TGTGCCAGCTCACCAATAGCGGGAGGGTCAATCACAGATACGCAGTATTTT.

By sample share, this clonotype is medium-sized (0.01 to 0.1%). V usage is TRBV4-1 and J usage is TRBJ2-7; either TRBD1 or TRBD2 may fit D (6 bases each). Trimming took 1 base from V and 3 from J, leaving 25 bases between them. CDR3 size: 19 residues. From germline, CDR1 is MGHRA and CDR2 YSYEKL. DNA of the CDR3: TGCGCCAGCAGCCAAGGGATATTCCTAAGGGGGGTTACCTACTACGAGCAGTACTTC. Its translation is CASSQGIFLRGVTYYEQYF.

Ten or more counts support this clonotype. V usage is TRBV20-1 and J usage is TRBJ2-7; D possibly matches TRBD1 or TRBD2 (5 bases each). V was pared by 0 bases and J by 4 bases, with 19 bases between. Germline CDR1 is DFQATT and CDR2 is SNEGSKA (reference sequence). There are 16 residues in the CDR3. In DNA, the CDR3 is TGCAGTGCTAGAGATCGTCTCCGGACGGGACCGTACGAGCAGTACTTC. This gives the protein CSARDRLRTGPYEQYF.

V gene TRBV9 combines with J gene TRBJ2-3; tentative D call: TRBD2 (6 bases). Germline CDR1 is SGDLS and CDR2 is YYNGEE. The CDR3 is made up of 15 amino acids. Trimming left V 4 bases short and J 4 bases short, with 16 bases between. The CDR3 DNA reads as TGTGCCAGCAGCTACCGGGAGTTTGTTTCAGATACGCAGTATTTT. This codes for CASSYREFVSDTQYF.